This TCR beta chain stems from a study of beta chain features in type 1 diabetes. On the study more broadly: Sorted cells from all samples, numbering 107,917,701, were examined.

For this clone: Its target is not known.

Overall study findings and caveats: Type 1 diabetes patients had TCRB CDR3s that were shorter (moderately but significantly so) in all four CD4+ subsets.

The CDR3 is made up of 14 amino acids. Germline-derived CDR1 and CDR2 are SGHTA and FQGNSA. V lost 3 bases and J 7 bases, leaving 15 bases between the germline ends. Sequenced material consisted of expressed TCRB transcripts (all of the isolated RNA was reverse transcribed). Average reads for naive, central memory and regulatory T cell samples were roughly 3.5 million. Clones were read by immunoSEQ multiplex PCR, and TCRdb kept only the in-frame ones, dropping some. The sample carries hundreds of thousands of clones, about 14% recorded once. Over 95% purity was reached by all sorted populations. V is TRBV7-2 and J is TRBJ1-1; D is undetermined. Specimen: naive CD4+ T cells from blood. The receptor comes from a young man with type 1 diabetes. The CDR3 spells CASSFGQAGIEAFF. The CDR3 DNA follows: TGTGCCAGCAGCTTCGGGCAGGCCGGGATTGAAGCTTTCTTT.